A selection of T cell receptor beta chains follows, all from one sample in a study of T cell changes during pregnancy in multiple sclerosis. The method was immunoSEQ multiplex PCR; TCRdb's version includes in-frame clones alone and lacks a portion of them. In the table there are over 70,000 clones, 92% of which are singletons. Material: peripheral blood, obtained in the third trimester of pregnancy. Every receptor here comes from a female donor in good health, enrolled as a control in a pregnancy study. Each CDR3 is given with its conserved first and last residue. A D gene is named only where the DNA matches it firmly. Not every row has a clone size; where given, it reads once, few, many or a size class.

CDR3nt: TGTGCCAGCAGCTCCCAGACAGGATTTGGAAACACCATATATTTT; CDR3aa: CASSSQTGFGNTIYF; len: 15; j_gene: TRBJ1-3; abundance: NA; v_gene: TRBV7-2; d_gene: NA
CDR3nt: TGTGCCAGCAGCGGATGGACAGGCTCTAATGAAAAACTGTTTTTT; CDR3aa: CASSGWTGSNEKLFF; len: 15; j_gene: TRBJ1-4; abundance: NA; v_gene: TRBV7-6; d_gene: TRBD1
CDR3nt: TGTGCCAGCAGTATGGAGACAGCTCCCACCTTC; CDR3aa: CASSMETAPTF; len: 11; j_gene: TRBJ1-2; abundance: NA; v_gene: TRBV7-9; d_gene: NA
CDR3nt: TGCGCCAGCAGCCGAGACCGGGACAATGAGCAGTTCTTC; CDR3aa: CASSRDRDNEQFF; len: 13; j_gene: TRBJ2-1; abundance: NA; v_gene: TRBV4-3; d_gene: NA
CDR3nt: TGTGCCAGCAGCCAAGATCAGGGGAGGGCAAACACCATATATTTT; CDR3aa: CASSQDQGRANTIYF; len: 15; j_gene: TRBJ1-3; abundance: NA; v_gene: TRBV4-2; d_gene: NA
CDR3nt: TGTGCCAGCAGTCCGCGGACAGGGAGGGAGACCCAGTACTTC; CDR3aa: CASSPRTGRETQYF; len: 14; j_gene: TRBJ2-5; abundance: NA; v_gene: TRBV28; d_gene: TRBD1
CDR3nt: TGCAGCGCCGGGACAGGGGGCAACGAGCAGTACTTC; CDR3aa: CSAGTGGNEQYF; len: 12; j_gene: TRBJ2-7; abundance: NA; v_gene: TRBV29-1; d_gene: TRBD1
CDR3nt: TGCAGCGGCGGACTAGCGAACACCGGGGAGCTGTTTTTT; CDR3aa: CSGGLANTGELFF; len: 13; j_gene: TRBJ2-2; abundance: NA; v_gene: TRBV29-1; d_gene: TRBD2
CDR3nt: TGCGCCAGCAGCTTGGAGTCTAGCGATGAGCAGTTCTTC; CDR3aa: CASSLESSDEQFF; len: 13; j_gene: TRBJ2-1; abundance: NA; v_gene: TRBV5-1; d_gene: NA
CDR3nt: TGTGCCAGCAGCCCTCAACCGGGAGACTACAATCAGCCCCAGCATTTT; CDR3aa: CASSPQPGDYNQPQHF; len: 16; j_gene: TRBJ1-5; abundance: NA; v_gene: TRBV7-6; d_gene: NA
CDR3nt: TGCGCCAGCAGCCAAGGACAGGGCGGGCACGGGGAGCTGTTTTTT; CDR3aa: CASSQGQGGHGELFF; len: 15; j_gene: TRBJ2-2; abundance: once; v_gene: TRBV4-1; d_gene: TRBD1
CDR3nt: TGTGCCAGCAGCCTGGGACACCGAAATTCACCCCTCCACTTT; CDR3aa: CASSLGHRNSPLHF; len: 14; j_gene: TRBJ1-6; abundance: NA; v_gene: TRBV11-1; d_gene: NA
CDR3nt: TGTGCCAGCAGTAGGGGACAGGGGGGTTCACCCCTCCACTTT; CDR3aa: CASSRGQGGSPLHF; len: 14; j_gene: TRBJ1-6; abundance: NA; v_gene: TRBV27; d_gene: TRBD1
CDR3nt: TGTGCCAGCCGCCCGACTAGCGGGGGGGCGGAAGATACGCAGTATTTT; CDR3aa: CASRPTSGGAEDTQYF; len: 16; j_gene: TRBJ2-3; abundance: NA; v_gene: TRBV27; d_gene: TRBD2
CDR3nt: TGTGCCAGTAGTACTCGACAGGGCCGCCCCGGGGAGCTGTTTTTT; CDR3aa: CASSTRQGRPGELFF; len: 15; j_gene: TRBJ2-2; abundance: NA; v_gene: TRBV19; d_gene: TRBD1
CDR3nt: TGTGCCAGCAGCTCGTCCGATCGGCTAGCGGGAGAGACAGATACGCAGTATTTT; CDR3aa: CASSSSDRLAGETDTQYF; len: 18; j_gene: TRBJ2-3; abundance: once; v_gene: TRBV28; d_gene: TRBD2
CDR3nt: TGCAGCGTTTGTTCCCTATTAGGACAGGGCTTTCAAGAGACCCAGTACTTC; CDR3aa: CSVCSLLGQGFQETQYF; len: 17; j_gene: TRBJ2-5; abundance: NA; v_gene: TRBV29-1; d_gene: TRBD1
CDR3nt: TGTGCCAGCAGCTTTTCAGGGACCCAGTACTTC; CDR3aa: CASSFSGTQYF; len: 11; j_gene: TRBJ2-5; abundance: NA; v_gene: TRBV5-4; d_gene: NA
CDR3nt: TGTGCCAGCAGCTTTGACAGCGTCTATGGCTACACCTTC; CDR3aa: CASSFDSVYGYTF; len: 13; j_gene: TRBJ1-2; abundance: NA; v_gene: TRBV7-8; d_gene: NA
CDR3nt: TGTGCCAGCAGCCAGACAGGGTTTATCGATGAGCAGTTCTTC; CDR3aa: CASSQTGFIDEQFF; len: 14; j_gene: TRBJ2-1; abundance: NA; v_gene: TRBV6-5; d_gene: TRBD1
CDR3nt: TGTGCCAGCAGCTCACGACAGGGGGCCGGGTGGGATATAAATTCACCCCTCCACTTT; CDR3aa: CASSSRQGAGWDINSPLHF; len: 19; j_gene: TRBJ1-6; abundance: NA; v_gene: TRBV7-9; d_gene: TRBD1
CDR3nt: TGTGCCAGCAGCGGGACAGGGGATGAGCAGTTCTTC; CDR3aa: CASSGTGDEQFF; len: 12; j_gene: TRBJ2-1; abundance: NA; v_gene: TRBV9; d_gene: TRBD1
CDR3nt: TGTGCCAGCAGTTTATTGGGGCTAGGTTCCTACGAGCAGTACTTC; CDR3aa: CASSLLGLGSYEQYF; len: 15; j_gene: TRBJ2-7; abundance: NA; v_gene: TRBV28; d_gene: NA
CDR3nt: TGTGCCAGCAGCGTAGTAATATATGGCTACACCTTC; CDR3aa: CASSVVIYGYTF; len: 12; j_gene: TRBJ1-2; abundance: NA; v_gene: TRBV9; d_gene: NA
CDR3nt: TGCGCCAGCAGCACCGGGACAGGGCCCTACGAGCAGTACTTC; CDR3aa: CASSTGTGPYEQYF; len: 14; j_gene: TRBJ2-7; abundance: NA; v_gene: TRBV5-1; d_gene: TRBD1
CDR3nt: TGTGCCAGCAGCGTAGGGACAGAAAGCTCTGGAAACACCATATATTTT; CDR3aa: CASSVGTESSGNTIYF; len: 16; j_gene: TRBJ1-3; abundance: NA; v_gene: TRBV9; d_gene: NA
CDR3nt: TGTGCCAGCAGCTTAGCGGGACTAGCGGGGACTAGCACAGATACGCAGTATTTT; CDR3aa: CASSLAGLAGTSTDTQYF; len: 18; j_gene: TRBJ2-3; abundance: NA; v_gene: TRBV13; d_gene: TRBD2